The present T cell receptor (beta chain) was sequenced within a study of Graves' ophthalmopathy and Graves' hyperthyroidism. RNA transcripts were the template, and TCR beta CDR3 regions were amplified from them. After a first-round RT-PCR with HTBI primers, a second-round multiplex PCR was run. From the multiplex PCR reads, TCRdb called clonotypes with MiXCR, one entry per CDR3 protein. The sample holds about 400,000 distinct CDR3 sequences, approximately 15% seen once. Germline V gene data show CDR1 as LNHNV and CDR2 as YYDKDF (reference sequence). The CDR3 has 14 residues. V shed 5 bases, J shed 3 bases, and the junction held 6 bases outside the gene matches.

This clonotype originated in a young woman with stable Graves' hyperthyroidism. Specimen: peripheral blood. This chain links TRBV15 with TRBJ2-7; 8 bases are a match to TRBD1. CDR3 residues: CATSDRGYGYEQYF. For the CDR3, the DNA is TGTGCCACCAGCGACAGGGGTTATGGCTACGAGCAGTACTTC.